This TCR beta chain derives from a study of T cells after yellow fever vaccination. The junction had 5 bases not matched to a gene; V was cut back by 2 bases and J by 4 bases. Germline lookup yields CDR1 LGHDT and CDR2 YNNKEL (reference sequence). The CDR3 consists of 15 residues. TCRdb re-derived calls from the 5' RACE reads in MiXCR, one entry per CDR3 protein. The table has about 320,000 distinct CDR3 sequences, roughly a tenth seen once. The chain links TRBV3-1 to TRBJ2-7; 10 positions agree with TRBD1. The sample consisted of CD4+ T cells sorted from PBMCs, taken 45 days after the yellow fever booster vaccination. This TCR was recovered from a man younger than 35 who received the YFV17D yellow fever vaccine. The CDR3 nucleotides read TGTGCCAGCAGCCAAACGGGGACAGGGGATTACGAGCAGTACTTC. It yields the protein CASSQTGTGDYEQYF.